This T cell receptor beta chain appears in the sequencing data of a study of blood T cell repertoires in COVID-19. Overall study context: Samples taken during acute and convalescent COVID-19 were collected in the United States, Italy and Spain.

This table comes from immunoSEQ multiplex PCR, and its TCRdb copy is limited to in-frame clones, with some not included. The sample has over 300,000 clones; roughly 90% are singletons. The V gene's germline CDR1 is GTSNPN and CDR2 SVGIG (reference sequence). Trimming removed 2 bases at V and 9 bases at J, with 8 bases between. The CDR3 is 11 residues long. The source material was peripheral blood. This receptor was taken from a middle-aged man with acute or convalescent COVID-19. The chain uses TRBV30 and TRBJ1-3, with D perhaps matching TRBD1 (5 bases). The CDR3 DNA reads as TGTGCCTGGAGTCGGCAGGGCACCATATATTTT. It yields the protein CAWSRQGTIYF.